This paragraph covers one TCR beta chain sequence. Generated by immunoSEQ multiplex PCR, the TCRdb table keeps only in-frame clones and is missing some. Of under 50,000 clones in the sample, about four fifths are singletons; the top ten hold about 1.5%. This CDR3 comprises 16 residues. Trimming removed 6 bases from V and 4 bases from J, with 21 bases in between. Germline assignment: CDR1 MNHGY and CDR2 SAAAGT. Treatment reported: preoperative locoregional IRX-2 cytokine immunotherapy. Samples came from a phase Ib trial of preoperative locoregional IRX-2 cytokine immunotherapy. This record belongs to a study of preoperative IRX-2 immunotherapy in early breast cancer.

Source: lymph node tissue, taken after IRX-2 immunotherapy. J is TRBJ1-1 and V is TRBV6-8; D is undetermined. The TCR originated in a human donor with breast cancer. CDR3 in DNA: TGTGCCAGCAGCCGCGGGTCGGCCTTAAGGCCCACTGAAGCTTTCTTT. The encoded protein is CASSRGSALRPTEAFF.